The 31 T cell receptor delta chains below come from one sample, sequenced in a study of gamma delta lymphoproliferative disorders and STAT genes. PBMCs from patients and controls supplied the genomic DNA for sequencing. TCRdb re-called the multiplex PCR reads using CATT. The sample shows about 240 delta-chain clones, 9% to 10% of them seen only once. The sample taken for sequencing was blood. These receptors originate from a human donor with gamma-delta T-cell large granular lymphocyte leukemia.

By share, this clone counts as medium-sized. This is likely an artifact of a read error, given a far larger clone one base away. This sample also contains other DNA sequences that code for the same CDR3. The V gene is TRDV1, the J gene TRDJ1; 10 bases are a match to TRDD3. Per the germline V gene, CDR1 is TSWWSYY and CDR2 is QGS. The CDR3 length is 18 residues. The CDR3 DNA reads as TGCGCTCTTGGGGAACGGAGGGGGGATACGTTTGGTGCCGATAAACTCATCTTT. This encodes CALGERRGDTFGADKLIF.

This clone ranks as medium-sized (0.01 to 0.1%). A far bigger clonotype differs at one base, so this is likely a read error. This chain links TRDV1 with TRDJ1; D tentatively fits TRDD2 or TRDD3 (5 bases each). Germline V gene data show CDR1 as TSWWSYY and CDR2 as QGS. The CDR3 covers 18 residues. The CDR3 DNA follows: TGTGCTCTTGGGAAACTGGTAGGGGGGCCCTTCAACACCGATAAACTCATCTTT. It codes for CALGKLVGGPFNTDKLIF.

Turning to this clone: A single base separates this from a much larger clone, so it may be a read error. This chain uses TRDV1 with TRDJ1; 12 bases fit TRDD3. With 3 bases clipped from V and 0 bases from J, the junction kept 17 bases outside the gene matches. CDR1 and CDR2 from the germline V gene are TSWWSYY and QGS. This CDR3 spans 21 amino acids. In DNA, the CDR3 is TGTGCTCTTGGGGATGGGACGGCCTGGGGGATACGCTTTCAGTACACCGATAAACTCATCTTT. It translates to CALGDGTAWGIRFQYTDKLIF.

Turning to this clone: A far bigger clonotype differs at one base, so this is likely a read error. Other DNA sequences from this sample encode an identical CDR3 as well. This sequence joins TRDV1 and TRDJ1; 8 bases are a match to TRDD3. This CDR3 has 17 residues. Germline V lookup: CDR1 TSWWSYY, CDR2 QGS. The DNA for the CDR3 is TGTGCTCTTGGGGAACCCCCTCCTAGTCTGGGGGAGTCGAAACTTATCTTT. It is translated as CALGEPPPSLGESKLIF.

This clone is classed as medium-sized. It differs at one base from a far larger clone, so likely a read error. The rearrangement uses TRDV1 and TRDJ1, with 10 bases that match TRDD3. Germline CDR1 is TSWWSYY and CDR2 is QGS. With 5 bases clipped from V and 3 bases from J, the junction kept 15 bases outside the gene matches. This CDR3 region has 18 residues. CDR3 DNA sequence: TGTGCTCTTGGGAAACGGAGGGGGGATACGTTTGGTGCCGATAAACTCATCTTT. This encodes CALGKRRGDTFGADKLIF.

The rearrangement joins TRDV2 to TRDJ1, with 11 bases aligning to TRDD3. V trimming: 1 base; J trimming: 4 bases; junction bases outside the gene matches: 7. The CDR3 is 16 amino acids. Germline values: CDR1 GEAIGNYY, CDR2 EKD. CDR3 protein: CACDTVGDTFDDKLIF. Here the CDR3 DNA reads TGTGCCTGTGACACAGTGGGGGATACGTTTGACGATAAACTCATCTTT.

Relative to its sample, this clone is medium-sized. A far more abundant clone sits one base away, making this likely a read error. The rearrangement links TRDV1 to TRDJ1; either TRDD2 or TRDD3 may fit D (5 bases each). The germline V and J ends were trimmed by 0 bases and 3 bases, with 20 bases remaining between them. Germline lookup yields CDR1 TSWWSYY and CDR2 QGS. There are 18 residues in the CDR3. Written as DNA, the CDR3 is TGTGCTCTTGGGGAACTGGTAGGGGGGCCCTTCAACGCCGATAAACTCATCTTT. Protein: CALGELVGGPFNADKLIF.

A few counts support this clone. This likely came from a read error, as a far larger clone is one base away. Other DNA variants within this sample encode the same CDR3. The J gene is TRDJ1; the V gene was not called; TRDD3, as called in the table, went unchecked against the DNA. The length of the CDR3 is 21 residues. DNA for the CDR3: TGTGCTCTTGGGGACCCTAGGGGCTATTCCTATTGGGGGATACGAGCCGATAAACTCATCTTT. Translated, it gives CALGDPRGYSYWGIRADKLIF.

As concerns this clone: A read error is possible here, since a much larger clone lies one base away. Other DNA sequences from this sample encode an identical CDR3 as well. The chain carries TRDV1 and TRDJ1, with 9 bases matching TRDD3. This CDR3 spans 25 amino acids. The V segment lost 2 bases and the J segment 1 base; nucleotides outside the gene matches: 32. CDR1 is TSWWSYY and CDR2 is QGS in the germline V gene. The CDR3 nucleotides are TGTGCTCTTGGGGAAGGAAGGAGGTGGTCCCACCCTCTACTAGGGGATACGTTTTTCACCGATAAACTCATCTTT. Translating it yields CALGEGRRWSHPLLGDTFFTDKLIF.

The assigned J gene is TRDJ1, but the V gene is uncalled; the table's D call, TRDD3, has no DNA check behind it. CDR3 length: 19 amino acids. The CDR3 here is CACAKLPTGGSPYTDKLIF. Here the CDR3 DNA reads TGTGCCTGTGCCAAACTACCCACTGGGGGATCCCCCTACACCGATAAACTCATCTTT.

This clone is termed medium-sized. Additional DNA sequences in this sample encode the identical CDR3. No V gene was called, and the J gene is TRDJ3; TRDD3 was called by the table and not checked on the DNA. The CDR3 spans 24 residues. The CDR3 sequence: CASLCLPYPRVLGDKIRDTRQMFF. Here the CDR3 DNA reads TGTGCTTCATTGTGCCTTCCTTACCCCCGCGTACTGGGGGATAAAATCCGGGACACCCGACAGATGTTTTTC.

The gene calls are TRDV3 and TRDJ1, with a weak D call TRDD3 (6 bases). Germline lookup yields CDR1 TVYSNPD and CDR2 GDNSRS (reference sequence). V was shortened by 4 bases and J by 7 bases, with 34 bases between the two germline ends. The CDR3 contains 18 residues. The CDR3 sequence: CASITEKRGLRGRFKLIF. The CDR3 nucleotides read TGTGCCTCTATCACCGAAAAGCGGGGCCTCCGGGGGAGATTTAAACTCATCTTT. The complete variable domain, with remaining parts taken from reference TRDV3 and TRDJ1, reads CDKVTQSSPDQTVASGSEVVLLCTYDTVYSNPDLFWYRIRPDYSFQFVFYGDNSRSEGADFTQGRFSVKHILTQKAFHLVISPVRTEDSATYYCASITEKRGLRGRFKLIFGKGTRVTVEP.

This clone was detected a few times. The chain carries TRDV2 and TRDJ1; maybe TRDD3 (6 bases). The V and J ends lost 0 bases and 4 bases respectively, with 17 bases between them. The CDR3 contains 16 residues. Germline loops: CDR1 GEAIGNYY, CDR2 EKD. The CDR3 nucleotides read TGTGCCTGTGACACCGTCGGTGGGGGGGCCAGCGATAAACTCATCTTT. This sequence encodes CACDTVGGGASDKLIF.

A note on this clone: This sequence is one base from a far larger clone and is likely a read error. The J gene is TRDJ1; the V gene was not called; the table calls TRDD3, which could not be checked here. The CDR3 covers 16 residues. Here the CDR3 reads CACAALGDTVTDKLIF. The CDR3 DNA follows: TGTGCCTGTGCGGCCCTGGGGGATACGGTCACCGATAAACTCATCTTT.

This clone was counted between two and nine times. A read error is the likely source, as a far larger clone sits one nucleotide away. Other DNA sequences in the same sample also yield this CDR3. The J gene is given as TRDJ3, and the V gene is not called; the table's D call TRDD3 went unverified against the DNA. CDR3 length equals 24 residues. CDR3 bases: TGTGCTTCATTGTGCCTTCCTTACCCCCGCGTACTGGGAGATAAAATCCGGGACACCCGACAGATGTTTTTC. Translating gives CASLCLPYPRVLGDKIRDTRQMFF.

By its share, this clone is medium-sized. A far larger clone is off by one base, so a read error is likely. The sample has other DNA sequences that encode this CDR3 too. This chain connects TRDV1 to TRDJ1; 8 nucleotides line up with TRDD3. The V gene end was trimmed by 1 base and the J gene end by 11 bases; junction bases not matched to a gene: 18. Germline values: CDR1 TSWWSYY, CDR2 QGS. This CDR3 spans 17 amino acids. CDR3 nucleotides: TGTGCTCTTGGGGAACCCCCTCCTAGTCTGGGGGAGTCGAAGCTCATCTTT. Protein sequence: CALGEPPPSLGESKLIF.

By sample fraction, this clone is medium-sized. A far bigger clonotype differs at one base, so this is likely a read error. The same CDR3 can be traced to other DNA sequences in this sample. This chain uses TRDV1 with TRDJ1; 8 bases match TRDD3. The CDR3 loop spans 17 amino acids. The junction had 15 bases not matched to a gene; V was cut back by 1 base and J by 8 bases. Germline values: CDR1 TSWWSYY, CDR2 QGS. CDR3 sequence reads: CALGEPPPSLGESKLIF. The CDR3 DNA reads TGTGCTCTTGGGGAACCCCCTCCTAGTCTGGGGGAATCGAAACTCATCTTT.

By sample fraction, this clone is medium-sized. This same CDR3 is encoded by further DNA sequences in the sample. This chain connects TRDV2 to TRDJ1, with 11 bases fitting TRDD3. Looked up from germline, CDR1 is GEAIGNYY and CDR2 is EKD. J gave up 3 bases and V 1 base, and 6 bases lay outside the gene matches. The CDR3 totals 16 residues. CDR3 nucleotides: TGTGCCTGTGACACAATTGGGGGATACGCTTCCGATAAACTCATCTTT. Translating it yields CACDTIGGYASDKLIF.

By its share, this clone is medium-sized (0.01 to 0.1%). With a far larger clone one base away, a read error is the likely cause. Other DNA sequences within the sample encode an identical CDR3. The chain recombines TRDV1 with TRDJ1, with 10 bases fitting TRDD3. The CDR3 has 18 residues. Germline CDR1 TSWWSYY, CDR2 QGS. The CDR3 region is CALGERRGDTFGADKLIF. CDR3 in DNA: TGTGCCCTTGGGGAACGGAGGGGGGATACGTTTGGTGCCGATAAACTCATCTTT.

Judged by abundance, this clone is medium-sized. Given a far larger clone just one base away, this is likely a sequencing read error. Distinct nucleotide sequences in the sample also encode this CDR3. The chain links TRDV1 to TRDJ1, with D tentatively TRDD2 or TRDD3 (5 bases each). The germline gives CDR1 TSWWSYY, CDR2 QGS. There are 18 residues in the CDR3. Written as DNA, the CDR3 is TGTGCTCTTGGGGAACTGGTAGGGGGGCCCTTCAACACCGATAAACTCATCTTC. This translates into CALGELVGGPFNTDKLIF.

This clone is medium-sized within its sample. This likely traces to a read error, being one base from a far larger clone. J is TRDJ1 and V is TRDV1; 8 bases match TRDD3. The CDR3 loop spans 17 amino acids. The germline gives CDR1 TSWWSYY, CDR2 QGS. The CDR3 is CAPGEPPPSLGESKLIF. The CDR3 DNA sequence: TGTGCTCCTGGGGAACCCCCTCCTAGTCTGGGGGAGTCGAAACTCATCTTT.

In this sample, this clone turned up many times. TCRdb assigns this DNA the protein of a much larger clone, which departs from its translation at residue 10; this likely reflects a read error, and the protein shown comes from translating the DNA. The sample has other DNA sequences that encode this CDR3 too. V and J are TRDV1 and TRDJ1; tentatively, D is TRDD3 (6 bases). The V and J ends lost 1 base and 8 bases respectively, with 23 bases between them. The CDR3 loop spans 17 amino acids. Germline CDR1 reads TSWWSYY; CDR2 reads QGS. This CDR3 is CALGEPPPSPGESKLIF. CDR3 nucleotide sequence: TGTGCTCTTGGGGAACCCCCTCCTAGTCCGGGGGAGTCGAAACTCATCTTT.

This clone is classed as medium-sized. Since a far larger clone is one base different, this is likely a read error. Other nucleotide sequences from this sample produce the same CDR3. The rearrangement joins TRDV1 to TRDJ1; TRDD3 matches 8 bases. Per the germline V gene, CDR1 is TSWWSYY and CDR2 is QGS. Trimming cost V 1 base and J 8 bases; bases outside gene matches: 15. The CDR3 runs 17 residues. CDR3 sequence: CALGEPPPSLGESKLIF. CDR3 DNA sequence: TGTGCTCTTGGGGAACCCCCCCCTAGTCTGGGGGAGTCGAAACTCATCTTT.

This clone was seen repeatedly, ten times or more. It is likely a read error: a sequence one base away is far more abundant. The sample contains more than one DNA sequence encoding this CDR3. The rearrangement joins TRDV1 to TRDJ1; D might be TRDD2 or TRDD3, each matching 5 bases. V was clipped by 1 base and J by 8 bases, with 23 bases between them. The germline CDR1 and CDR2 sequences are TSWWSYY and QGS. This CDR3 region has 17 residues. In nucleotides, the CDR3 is TGTGCTCTTGGGGAACCCCCTCCTAGTCTGGGAGAGTCGAAACTCATCTTT. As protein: CALGEPPPSLGESKLIF.

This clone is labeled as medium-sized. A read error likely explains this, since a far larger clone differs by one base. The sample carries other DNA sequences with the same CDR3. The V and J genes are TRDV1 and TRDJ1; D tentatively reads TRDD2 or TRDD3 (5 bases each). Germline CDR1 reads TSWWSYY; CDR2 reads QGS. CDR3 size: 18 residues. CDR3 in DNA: TGTGCCCTTGGGGAACTGGTAGGGGGGCCCTTCAACACCGATAAACTCATCTTT. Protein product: CALGELVGGPFNTDKLIF.

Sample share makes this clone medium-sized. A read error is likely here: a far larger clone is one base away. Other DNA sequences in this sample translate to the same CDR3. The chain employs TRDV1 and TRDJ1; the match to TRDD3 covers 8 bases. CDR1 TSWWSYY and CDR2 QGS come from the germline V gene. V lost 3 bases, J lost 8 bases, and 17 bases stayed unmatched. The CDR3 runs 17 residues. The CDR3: CALGEPPPSLGESKLIF. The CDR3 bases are TGTGCTCTTGGGGAGCCCCCTCCTAGTCTGGGGGAGTCGAAACTCATCTTT.

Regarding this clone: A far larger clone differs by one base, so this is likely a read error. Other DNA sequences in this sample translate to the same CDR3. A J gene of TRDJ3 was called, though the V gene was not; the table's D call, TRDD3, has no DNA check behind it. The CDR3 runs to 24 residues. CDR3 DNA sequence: TGTGCTTCATTGTGCCTTCCTTACCCCCGCGTGCTGGGGGATAAAATCCGGGACACCCGACAGATGTTTTTC. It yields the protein CASLCLPYPRVLGDKIRDTRQMFF.

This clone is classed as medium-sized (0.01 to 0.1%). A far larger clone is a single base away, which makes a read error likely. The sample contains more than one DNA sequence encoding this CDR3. CDR3 protein: CALGELVGGPFNTDKLIF. The CDR3 DNA follows: TGCGCTCTTGGGGAACTGGTAGGGGGGCCCTTCAACACCGATAAACTCATCTTT. This sequence joins TRDV1 and TRDJ1; D possibly matches TRDD2 or TRDD3 (5 bases each). There are 18 residues in the CDR3. The germline V gene encodes CDR1 TSWWSYY and CDR2 QGS.

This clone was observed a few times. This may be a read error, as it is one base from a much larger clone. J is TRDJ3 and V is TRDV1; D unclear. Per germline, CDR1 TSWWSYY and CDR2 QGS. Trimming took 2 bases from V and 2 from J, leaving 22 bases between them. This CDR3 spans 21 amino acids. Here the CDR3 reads CALGESGGSLTPPWDTRQMFF. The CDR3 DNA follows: TGTGCTCTTGGGGAATCTGGCGGCTCCCTCACCCCCCCCTGGGACACCCGACAGATGTTTTTC.

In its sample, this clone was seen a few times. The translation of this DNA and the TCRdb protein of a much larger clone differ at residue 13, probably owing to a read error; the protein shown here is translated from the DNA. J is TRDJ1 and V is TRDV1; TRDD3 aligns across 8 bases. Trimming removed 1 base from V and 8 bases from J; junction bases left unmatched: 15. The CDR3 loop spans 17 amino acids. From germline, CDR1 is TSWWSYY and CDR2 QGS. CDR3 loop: CALGEPPPSLGETKLIF. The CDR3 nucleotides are TGTGCTCTTGGGGAACCCCCTCCTAGTCTGGGGGAGACGAAACTCATCTTT.

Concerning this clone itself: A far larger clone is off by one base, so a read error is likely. The CDR3 region is CALGDPRGYSYWGIRADKLIF. CDR3 nucleotide sequence: TGTGCTCTTGGGGACCCTAGGGGCTATTCCTACTGGGGGATACGGGCCGATAAACTCATCTTT. The V and J genes are TRDV1 and TRDJ1, with TRDD3 identical over 13 bases. The CDR3 sequence is 21 residues long. Losses at the gene ends were 3 bases for V and 3 bases for J; bases not matched to a gene: 19. Germline V CDR1 and CDR2: TSWWSYY, QGS.